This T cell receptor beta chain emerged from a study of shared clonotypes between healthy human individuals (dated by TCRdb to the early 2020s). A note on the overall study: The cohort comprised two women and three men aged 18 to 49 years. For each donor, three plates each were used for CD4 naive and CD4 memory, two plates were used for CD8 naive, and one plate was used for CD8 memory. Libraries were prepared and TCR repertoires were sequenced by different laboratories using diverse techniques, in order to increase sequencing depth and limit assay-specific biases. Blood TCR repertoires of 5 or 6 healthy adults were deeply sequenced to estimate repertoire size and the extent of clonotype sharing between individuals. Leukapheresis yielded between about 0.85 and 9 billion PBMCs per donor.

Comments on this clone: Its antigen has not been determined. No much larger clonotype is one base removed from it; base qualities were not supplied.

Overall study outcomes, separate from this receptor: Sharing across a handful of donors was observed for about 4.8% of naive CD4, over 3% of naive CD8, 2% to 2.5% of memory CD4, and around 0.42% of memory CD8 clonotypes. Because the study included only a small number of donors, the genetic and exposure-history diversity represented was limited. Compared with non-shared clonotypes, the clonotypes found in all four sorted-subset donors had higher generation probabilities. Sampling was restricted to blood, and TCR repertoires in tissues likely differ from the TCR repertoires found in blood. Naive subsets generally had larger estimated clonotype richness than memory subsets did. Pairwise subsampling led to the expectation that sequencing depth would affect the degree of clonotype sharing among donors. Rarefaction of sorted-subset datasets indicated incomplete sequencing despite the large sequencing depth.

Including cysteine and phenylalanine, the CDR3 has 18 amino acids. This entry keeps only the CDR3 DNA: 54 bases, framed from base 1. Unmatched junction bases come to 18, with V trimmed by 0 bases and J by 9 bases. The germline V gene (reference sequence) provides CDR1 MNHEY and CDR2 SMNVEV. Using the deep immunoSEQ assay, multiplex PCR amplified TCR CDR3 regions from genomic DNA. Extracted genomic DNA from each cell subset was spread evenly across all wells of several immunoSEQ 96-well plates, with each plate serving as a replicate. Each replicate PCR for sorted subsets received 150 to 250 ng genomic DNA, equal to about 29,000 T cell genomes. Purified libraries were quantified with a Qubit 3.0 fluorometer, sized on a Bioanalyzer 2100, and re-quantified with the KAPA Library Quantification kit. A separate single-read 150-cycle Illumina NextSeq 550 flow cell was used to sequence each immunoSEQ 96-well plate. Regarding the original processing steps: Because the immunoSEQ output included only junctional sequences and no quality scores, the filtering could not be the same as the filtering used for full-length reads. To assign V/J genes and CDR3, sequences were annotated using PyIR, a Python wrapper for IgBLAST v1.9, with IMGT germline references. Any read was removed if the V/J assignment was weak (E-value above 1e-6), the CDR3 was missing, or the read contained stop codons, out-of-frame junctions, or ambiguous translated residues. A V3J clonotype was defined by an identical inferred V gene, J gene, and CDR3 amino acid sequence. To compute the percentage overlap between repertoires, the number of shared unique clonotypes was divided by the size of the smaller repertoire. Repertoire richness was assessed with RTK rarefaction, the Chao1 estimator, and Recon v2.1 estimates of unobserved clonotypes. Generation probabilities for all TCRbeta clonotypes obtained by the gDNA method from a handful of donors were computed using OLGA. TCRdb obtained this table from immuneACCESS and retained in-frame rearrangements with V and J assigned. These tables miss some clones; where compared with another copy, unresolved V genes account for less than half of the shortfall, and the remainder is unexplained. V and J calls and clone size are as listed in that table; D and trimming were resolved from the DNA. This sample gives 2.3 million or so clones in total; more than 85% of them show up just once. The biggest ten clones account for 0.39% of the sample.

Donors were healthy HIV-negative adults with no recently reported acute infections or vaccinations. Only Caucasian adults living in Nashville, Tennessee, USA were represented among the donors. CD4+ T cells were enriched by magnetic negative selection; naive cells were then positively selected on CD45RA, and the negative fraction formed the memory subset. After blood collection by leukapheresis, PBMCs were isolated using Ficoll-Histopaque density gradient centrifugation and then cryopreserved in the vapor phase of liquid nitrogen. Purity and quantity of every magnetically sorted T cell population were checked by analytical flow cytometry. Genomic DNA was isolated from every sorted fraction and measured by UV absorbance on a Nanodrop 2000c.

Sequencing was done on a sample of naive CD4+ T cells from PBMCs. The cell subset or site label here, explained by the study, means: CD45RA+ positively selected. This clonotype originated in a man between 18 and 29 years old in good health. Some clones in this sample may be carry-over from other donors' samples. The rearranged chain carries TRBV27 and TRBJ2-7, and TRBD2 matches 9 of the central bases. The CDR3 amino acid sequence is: CASSLSGGGRLADWVQYF. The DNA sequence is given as TGTGCCAGCAGTTTATCGGGGGGAGGAAGACTAGCGGACTGGGTGCAGTACTTC.